This T cell receptor beta chain derives from a study of OX40 agonist ivuxolimab in advanced cancers. General study points: Both CD4+ and CD8+ T cell populations in blood had undergone clonal expansion by week 6 at 0.1 to 3.0 mg/kg. Fewer expanded clones were found on average in CD4+ than in CD8+ T cells. Which antigen the expanded peripheral T cells recognized is unknown.

The CDR3 contains 15 residues. J gave up 6 bases and V 6 bases, and 10 bases lay outside the gene matches. Germline CDR1 reads SGHRS; CDR2 reads YFSETQ. Autoimmune disease history or systemic immunosuppression led to patients being barred. The protocol was immunoSEQ multiplex PCR, while the TCRdb copy is restricted to in-frame clones and leaves out a portion. The data hold about 80,000 clones, with around 87% observed a single time. A few counts support this clone. Its antigen is not identified. The sequence was collected from an adult with an advanced solid tumor such as melanoma, head and neck, liver or kidney cancer. The chain carries TRBV5-1 and TRBJ2-3, with TRBD2 matching 10 bases. Source: CD4+ or CD8+ T cells sorted from blood, taken in a trial of the OX40 agonist ivuxolimab. CDR3 DNA sequence: TGCGCCAGCACCTATCTAGCGGGGGCGATGGATACGCAGTATTTT. Protein: CASTYLAGAMDTQYF.